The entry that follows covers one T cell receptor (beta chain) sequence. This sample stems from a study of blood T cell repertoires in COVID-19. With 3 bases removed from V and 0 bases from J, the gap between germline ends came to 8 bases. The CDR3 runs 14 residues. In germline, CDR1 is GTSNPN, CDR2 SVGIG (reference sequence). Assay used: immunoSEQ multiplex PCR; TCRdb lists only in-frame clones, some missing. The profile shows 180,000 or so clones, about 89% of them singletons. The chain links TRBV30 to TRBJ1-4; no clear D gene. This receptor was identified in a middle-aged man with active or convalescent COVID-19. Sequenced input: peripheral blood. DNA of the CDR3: TGTGCCTGGAGGCACAGAGCAACTAATGAAAAACTGTTTTTT. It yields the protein CAWRHRATNEKLFF.